What follows are 8 T cell receptor beta chains derived from one specimen sequenced in a study of T cells in Graves' hyperthyroidism and ophthalmopathy. Amplification yielded TCR beta CDR3 regions, with RNA transcripts as the source. The study used the HTBI primer set for a first-round RT-PCR of the TCR CDR3. TCRdb passed the multiplex PCR reads through MiXCR, listing each CDR3 protein once. The top ten clones hold approximately 3.9% of a sample with approximately 640,000 distinct CDR3 sequences, around 15% of them seen once. Source material: blood. Source of these receptors: a woman in her twenties or thirties with Graves' hyperthyroidism.

This clonotype was counted only a few times. This sequence joins TRBV28 and TRBJ1-4, with D tentatively TRBD1 (5 bases). V was pared by 4 bases and J by 7 bases, with 13 bases between. CDR3 length: 14 residues. Germline CDR1 MDHEN, CDR2 SYDVKM. CDR3 sequence (DNA): TGTGCCAGCAGTTCCGGGACTCTGGTTGAAAAACTGTTTTTT. Protein sequence: CASSSGTLVEKLFF.

As concerns this clonotype: A single base separates this from a much larger clone, so it may be a read error. This chain connects TRBV29-1 to TRBJ2-7; D may be TRBD1 (6 bases). Looked up from germline, CDR1 is SQVTM and CDR2 is ANQGSEA. The CDR3 extends over 13 amino acids. The germline V and J ends were trimmed by 3 bases and 7 bases, with 16 bases remaining between them. The CDR3 DNA reads TGCAGCGTTGAGGGGGCGCGAGGCGATGAGCAGTACTTC. It specifies CSVEGARGDEQYF.

Regarding this clonotype: This may arise from a read error, as a much more abundant clone is one base away. The chain is built from TRBV5-1 and TRBJ2-2; D gene unclear. CDR3 length equals 14 residues. The germline V and J ends were trimmed by 1 base and 3 bases, with 7 bases remaining between them. CDR1 is SGHRS, CDR2 YFSETQ, per germline. The CDR3 nucleotides are TGCGCCAGCAGCTTGCCGGCCCACACCGGGGAGCTGTTTTTT. Its translation: CASSLPAHTGELFF.

Many counts were recorded for this clonotype. V is TRBV7-8 and J is TRBJ2-7; no firm D call. This CDR3 has 16 residues. CDR1 and CDR2 (germline): SGHVS, FQNEAQ. V lost 4 bases to trimming and J lost 0 bases, with 16 bases between them. CDR3 bases: TGTGCCAGCAGCTCCATTGGGCAGGTCAACTCCTACGAGCAGTACTTC. This translates into CASSSIGQVNSYEQYF. Complete variable domain (other parts from reference TRBV7-8 and TRBJ2-7): GAGVSQSPRYKVAKRGQDVALRCDPISGHVSLFWYQQALGQGPEFLTYFQNEAQLDKSGLPSDRFFAERPEGSVSTLKIQRTQQEDSAVYLCASSSIGQVNSYEQYFGPGTRLTVT.

This sequence joins TRBV4-2 and TRBJ2-1; TRBD2 matches 10 bases. CDR1 and CDR2 from the germline V gene are LGHNA and YNFKEQ. The CDR3 sequence is 17 residues long. Trimming at V came to 0 bases and at J to 7 bases, leaving 9 bases not matched to a gene. The DNA of the CDR3 is TGTGCCAGCAGCCAAGAACTAGCGGGAAGTTTGGGGAATGAGCAGTTCTTC. As protein: CASSQELAGSLGNEQFF.

This chain uses TRBV15 with TRBJ2-5, with 8 bases aligning to TRBD1. CDR1 is LNHNV and CDR2 is YYDKDF in the germline V gene (reference sequence). Unmatched junction bases numbered 7, after V lost 11 bases and J lost 5 bases. There are 12 residues in the CDR3. This CDR3 reads CAASRGRETQYF. In nucleotides, the CDR3 is TGTGCCGCATCCAGGGGGCGGGAGACCCAGTACTTC.

Ten or more counts support this clonotype. The chain has TRBV28 and TRBJ2-7; no definite D call. CDR1 is MDHEN and CDR2 is SYDVKM in the germline V gene. V was pared by 4 bases and J by 2 bases, with 12 bases between. The CDR3 is 14 residues long. The CDR3 nucleotides read TGTGCCAGCAGTTCGGCTTTGAGGACCTACGAGCAGTACTTC. This gives the protein CASSSALRTYEQYF.

In this sample, this clonotype turned up a few times. This rearrangement joins TRBV20-1 to TRBJ2-5; D may correspond to TRBD1 or TRBD2 (6 bases each). Trimming took 0 bases from V and 5 from J, leaving 22 bases between them. Germline V gene data show CDR1 as DFQATT and CDR2 as SNEGSKA (reference sequence). The CDR3 has 17 amino acids. This chain's CDR3 is CSARDPRRGRAWETQYF. DNA for the CDR3: TGCAGTGCTAGAGATCCTCGTCGGGGGCGAGCGTGGGAGACCCAGTACTTC.